A selection of T cell receptor beta chains follows, all from one sample in a study of breast tumors, draining lymph nodes, adjacent tissues. TCRdb ran MiXCR on the multiplex PCR reads and lists one entry per CDR3 protein. Of under 300,000 distinct CDR3 sequences listed, under 40% are singletons. Sequencing was performed on axillary lymph node tissue. These receptors all come from a female donor with breast cancer. Some clones in this sample may be carry-over from other donors' samples. The CDR3 runs from the conserved cysteine through the conserved F or W. The D gene is left open where the match is weak. Where a row states a size, it is once, few, many or the class of an expanded clone; other rows omit it.

j_call v_call cdr3_length d_call clone_size cdr3_aa cdr3_nt
TRBJ1-2 TRBV5-1 14 - many CASSLTVSNYGYTF TGCGCCAGCAGCTTGACAGTCTCTAACTATGGCTACACCTTC
TRBJ2-2 TRBV11-3 15 TRBD1 many CASSSQGASTGELFF TGTGCCAGCAGCTCACAGGGGGCTAGCACCGGGGAGCTGTTTTTT
TRBJ2-7 TRBV9 16 TRBD1 many CASSATGTGGNYEQYF TGTGCCAGCAGCGCCACCGGGACAGGGGGGAACTACGAGCAGTACTTC
TRBJ2-2 TRBV2 17 TRBD2 - CASSAQTSGRFAGELFF TGTGCCAGCAGTGCGCAGACTAGCGGGAGGTTCGCCGGGGAACTGTTTTTT
TRBJ2-1 TRBV30 15 - - CAWSADSASYNEQFF TGTGCCTGGAGTGCGGACAGCGCCTCATACAATGAGCAGTTCTTC
TRBJ2-1 TRBV19 14 TRBD2 - CASSRGGGIDEQFF TGTGCCAGTAGCCGGGGGGGGGGCATCGATGAGCAGTTCTTC
TRBJ1-5 TRBV15 16 - many CATSRDRQGGNQPQHF TGTGCCACCAGCAGAGATCGCCAGGGAGGCAATCAGCCCCAGCATTTT
TRBJ2-2 TRBV20-1 17 TRBD2 many CSARDPSGGAWTGELFF TGCAGTGCTAGAGATCCCAGCGGGGGGGCCTGGACCGGGGAGCTGTTTTTT
TRBJ2-1 TRBV9 15 TRBD1 - CASSVGQGYTGEQFF TGTGCCAGCAGCGTCGGACAGGGGTACACCGGGGAGCAGTTCTTC
TRBJ2-5 TRBV2 19 TRBD1 many CASSLNRDRGRIDQETQYF TGTGCCAGCAGCCTCAACCGGGACAGGGGGCGCATAGACCAAGAGACCCAGTACTTC
TRBJ2-5 TRBV20-1 15 TRBD2 - CSGSGLAGDQETQYF TGCAGTGGGTCGGGACTAGCGGGAGACCAAGAGACCCAGTACTTC
TRBJ2-1 TRBV15 15 - many CATSSLGAVLDEQFF TGTGCCACCAGCTCTCTGGGAGCCGTGCTGGATGAGCAGTTCTTC
TRBJ2-3 TRBV24-1 16 TRBD2 many CATSEKGLAGADTQYF TGTGCCACCAGTGAAAAGGGACTAGCGGGGGCCGATACGCAGTATTTT
TRBJ2-3 TRBV7-9 15 TRBD1 many CASSLSGTGRGTQYF TGTGCCAGCAGCTTATCCGGGACAGGTCGTGGTACGCAGTATTTT
TRBJ2-1 TRBV14 13 - - CAGSQAVGNEQFF TGTGCCGGCAGCCAAGCCGTTGGCAATGAGCAGTTCTTC
TRBJ1-4 TRBV20-1 13 TRBD1 - CSAWGTGVEKLFF TGCAGTGCCTGGGGGACAGGTGTCGAAAAACTGTTTTTT
TRBJ1-2 TRBV5-4 13 - many CASRSGVNYGYTF TGTGCCAGCAGGTCAGGGGTCAACTATGGCTACACCTTC
TRBJ1-1 TRBV15 15 - - CATSRRLTRNTEAFF TGTGCCACCAGCAGGAGACTTACACGGAACACTGAAGCTTTCTTT
TRBJ2-7 TRBV3-1 13 - few CASSQGNSYEQYF TGTGCCAGCAGCCAAGGGAATTCCTACGAGCAGTACTTC
TRBJ2-2 TRBV4-2 16 - many CASSQDPGGWTGELFF TGTGCCAGCAGCCAAGATCCTGGGGGCTGGACGGGGGAGCTGTTTTTT
TRBJ1-2 TRBV11-1 15 TRBD1 - CASSLGQGETGGYTF TGTGCCAGCAGCTTAGGACAGGGAGAAACGGGTGGCTACACCTTC
TRBJ1-1 TRBV5-1 15 - - CASSLEGRKNTEAFF TGCGCCAGCAGCTTGGAGGGCAGAAAGAACACTGAAGCTTTCTTT
TRBJ2-1 TRBV5-1 15 TRBD2 many CASSWRASGDNEQFF TGCGCCAGCAGCTGGCGGGCTAGCGGGGACAATGAGCAGTTCTTC
TRBJ2-1 TRBV4-1 17 - many CASSQSLSESSYNEQFF TGCGCCAGCAGCCAATCCCTCAGCGAGAGCTCCTACAATGAGCAGTTCTTC
TRBJ1-3 TRBV9 18 - - CASSASGTSGRAGNTIYF TGTGCCAGCAGCGCGTCCGGGACTAGCGGGAGGGCCGGAAACACCATATATTTT
TRBJ2-5 TRBV2 15 TRBD1 many CASSSGQGSKETQYF TGTGCCAGCAGTTCGGGACAGGGGTCTAAAGAGACCCAGTACTTC
TRBJ2-3 TRBV11-3 15 - many CASRLTGGWTDTQYF TGTGCCAGCAGACTAACTGGGGGGTGGACAGATACGCAGTATTTT
TRBJ2-7 TRBV12-3/TRBV12-4 13 TRBD2 - CASSVVSGIEQYF TGTGCCAGCAGCGTAGTTAGCGGGATCGAGCAGTACTTC
TRBJ2-7 TRBV28 15 TRBD2 - CASSLSSGKGREQYF TGTGCCAGCAGTTTATCTAGCGGGAAAGGTCGCGAGCAGTACTTC
TRBJ1-3 TRBV10-1 14 - many CASSAGISGNTIYF TGCGCCAGCAGTGCCGGAATCTCTGGAAACACCATATATTTT
TRBJ2-1 TRBV9 18 TRBD1 many CASSVDLRTGKYDNEQFF TGTGCCAGCAGCGTAGACCTTCGGACAGGGAAGTATGACAATGAGCAGTTCTTC
TRBJ1-5 TRBV15 14 - many CATSRDLGDQPQHF TGTGCCACCAGCAGAGATTTAGGGGATCAGCCCCAGCATTTT
TRBJ2-2 TRBV7-3 16 TRBD2 many CASSLSGTSGTGELFF TGTGCCAGCAGCCTATCTGGGACTAGCGGAACCGGGGAGCTGTTTTTT
TRBJ1-2 TRBV12-5 13 - - CASGFLVDGGYTF TGTGCTAGTGGTTTCTTGGTGGATGGTGGCTACACCTTC
TRBJ2-1 TRBV20-1 15 TRBD2 - CSAKIGDYPDNEQFF TGCAGTGCCAAGATAGGGGACTATCCAGACAATGAGCAGTTCTTC
TRBJ1-4 TRBV27 15 - few CASNFKGGGSRELFF TGTGCCAGCAATTTTAAGGGGGGTGGGTCGCGGGAACTGTTTTTT
TRBJ2-5 TRBV7-2 16 - - CASSPDGGREWETQYF TGTGCCAGCAGCCCAGACGGTGGCAGGGAATGGGAGACCCAGTACTTC
TRBJ2-1 TRBV6-5 16 TRBD2 many CASRGTSGWGSNEQFF TGTGCCAGCAGAGGGACTAGCGGTTGGGGCTCCAATGAGCAGTTCTTC
TRBJ2-3 TRBV7-6 16 TRBD1 - CASSLDGTGGTDTQYF TGTGCCAGCAGCTTAGATGGGACAGGGGGCACAGATACGCAGTATTTT
TRBJ1-6 TRBV20-1 15 - many CSARQGSSYNSPLHF TGCAGTGCGCGACAAGGGAGCTCCTATAATTCACCCCTCCACTTT